Sequencing of this T cell receptor (beta chain) was carried out in a study of OX40 agonist ivuxolimab in advanced cancers. Looking at the study overall: Ivuxolimab was administered intravenously to patients at 0.01 to 10 mg/kg every 2 weeks.

Autoimmune disease history or systemic immunosuppression disqualified patients. Blood was sampled at baseline, cycle 4 day 1, and cycle 7 day 1. Trimming took 7 bases from V and 2 from J, leaving 22 bases between them. The germline V gene encodes CDR1 SEHNR and CDR2 FQNEAQ (reference sequence). There are 17 residues in the CDR3. Assay: immunoSEQ multiplex PCR; the TCRdb copy retains only in-frame clones and omits some. The sample has 65,000 to 100,000 clones, about 85% seen once. Comments on this clone: The antigen is not known.

General study results and limits: Part of the nonresponder group also had normalized T-cell clonal expansion that was low.

The sequences come from CD4+ or CD8+ T cells sorted from blood, collected in a trial of the OX40 agonist ivuxolimab. The chain employs TRBV7-9 and TRBJ2-3, with D uncertain. This receptor was identified in an adult with an advanced solid tumor such as melanoma, head and neck, liver or kidney cancer. CDR3 sequence: CASTPAPRSTPTDTQYF. The CDR3 DNA is TGTGCCAGCACCCCGGCCCCTCGCTCAACCCCCACAGATACGCAGTATTTT.